Shown below are 31 T cell receptor beta chains from a single sample sequenced in a study of T cell responses to AZD1222 COVID-19 vaccine. Sequencing used immunoSEQ multiplex PCR; TCRdb keeps in-frame clones, though not all of them. Altogether more than 75,000 clones are present, around 90% being singletons, with the ten largest covering about 28%. The material was peripheral blood, obtained on day 0 of AZD1222 vaccination. The receptor source for this set is an adult in good health.

The chain employs TRBV9 and TRBJ1-1; TRBD1 aligns across 7 bases. This CDR3 has 16 amino acids. CDR1 and CDR2 (germline): SGDLS, YYNGEE. Losses at the gene ends were 0 bases for V and 1 base for J; bases not matched to a gene: 6. The CDR3 loop reads CASSVGHRGGNTEAFF. The CDR3 DNA reads as TGTGCCAGCAGCGTAGGGCACAGGGGCGGGAACACTGAAGCTTTCTTT.

This sequence joins TRBV5-8 and TRBJ2-5; D gene ambiguous. This CDR3 region has 11 residues. Trimming removed 2 bases from V and 3 bases from J, with 2 bases in between. CDR1 and CDR2 (germline): SGHTS, YDEGEE. The CDR3 region is CASSFEETQYF. The CDR3, as DNA: TGTGCCAGCAGCTTTGAAGAGACCCAGTACTTC.

This clone showed up just once. The V and J genes are TRBV19 and TRBJ2-3; the match to TRBD2 covers 14 bases. CDR3 length: 20 residues. J was trimmed by 5 bases and V by 3 bases; bases with no gene match: 16. Looked up from germline, CDR1 is LNHDA and CDR2 is SQIVND (reference sequence). CDR3 sequence: CASSIRLWTSGRSRGDTQYF. In DNA form, the CDR3 reads TGTGCCAGTAGTATTAGGCTTTGGACTAGCGGGAGGTCCCGCGGAGATACGCAGTATTTT.

V gene TRBV7-9 combines with J gene TRBJ1-1; D gene unclear. The V end was cut by 1 base, the J end by 4 bases, with 13 bases between. From germline, CDR1 is SEHNR and CDR2 FQNEAQ (reference sequence). The CDR3 is 15 residues long. The CDR3: CASSLGGSGGTEAFF. As DNA, the CDR3 is TGTGCCAGCAGCTTAGGAGGGAGTGGTGGCACTGAAGCTTTCTTT.

V is TRBV9 and J is TRBJ2-1, with D hard to call. CDR3 length: 15 residues. Trimming took off 0 bases at V and 2 bases at J, with 9 bases between the two ends. Germline V lookup: CDR1 SGDLS, CDR2 YYNGEE. For the CDR3, the DNA is TGTGCCAGCAGCGTAGTTAGTGGACCCTACAATGAGCAGTTCTTC. Translation: CASSVVSGPYNEQFF.

The chain couples TRBV6-6 to TRBJ2-3, with D maybe TRBD2 (6 bases). Trimming took 6 bases from V and 0 from J, leaving 13 bases between them. This CDR3 region has 15 residues. Germline loops: CDR1 MNHNY, CDR2 SVGAGI (reference sequence). CDR3 loop: CASSPGSGSTDTQYF. The CDR3 region has the DNA TGTGCCAGCAGCCCCGGGAGCGGGAGCACAGATACGCAGTATTTT.

V is TRBV24-1 and J is TRBJ1-1, with D unresolved. V was cut by 3 bases and J by 1 base, with 11 bases left in between. The CDR3 runs to 15 residues. Germline V lookup: CDR1 KGHDR, CDR2 SFDVKD. CDR3: CATSDSRRANTEAFF. As DNA, the CDR3 is TGTGCCACCAGTGATAGCCGGCGGGCGAACACTGAAGCTTTCTTT.

This chain joins TRBV19 and TRBJ2-7; 8 positions match TRBD1. J gave up 5 bases and V 5 bases, and 8 bases lay outside the gene matches. Germline CDR1 reads LNHDA; CDR2 reads SQIVND (reference sequence). There are 14 residues in the CDR3. The CDR3: CASSPWTGTDEQYF. CDR3 bases: TGTGCCAGTAGTCCCTGGACAGGGACCGACGAGCAGTACTTC.

This clone was seen once. The V call is TRBV6-2 or TRBV6-3, the J call TRBJ2-7, with D possibly being TRBD1 (5 bases). The CDR3 runs to 13 residues. Trimming removed 6 bases at V and 4 bases at J, with 13 bases between. CDR1 is MNHEY, CDR2 SVGEGT, per germline. The CDR3 bases are TGTGCCAGCAGCCGCGAAAAGGGGTACGAGCAGTACTTC. It encodes CASSREKGYEQYF.

The chain links TRBV21-1 to TRBJ1-2; TRBD1, the table's D call, lacks a check against the DNA. TRBV21-1 represents a pseudogene. The CDR3 has 14 amino acids. CDR3 sequence: CASSKGPGDYGYTF. The CDR3, as DNA: TGTGCCAGCAGCAAAGGGCCAGGGGACTATGGCTACACCTTC.

A single count supports this clone. For the CDR3, the DNA is TGTGCCAGTAGTTTGGGGCTGAACACCGGGGAGCTGTTTTTT. It specifies CASSLGLNTGELFF. This chain connects TRBV19 to TRBJ2-2, with D perhaps matching TRBD1 (5 bases). The CDR3 extends over 14 amino acids. Per the germline V gene, CDR1 is LNHDA and CDR2 is SQIVND (reference sequence). Trimming stripped 5 bases from V and 1 base from J, with 8 bases between.

V and J are TRBV29-1 and TRBJ1-2; the D is unclear. This CDR3 comprises 13 residues. Per the germline V gene, CDR1 is SQVTM and CDR2 is ANQGSEA. Trimming pared 3 bases from V and 0 bases from J, leaving 8 bases between. For the CDR3, the DNA is TGCAGCGTTGAGGTACAGACTAACTATGGCTACACCTTC. It translates to CSVEVQTNYGYTF. Full variable domain (missing parts from reference TRBV29-1 and TRBJ1-2): SAVISQKPSRDICQRGTSLTIQCQVDSQVTMMFWYRQQPGQSLTLIATANQGSEATYESGFVIDKFPISRPNLTFSTLTVSNMSPEDSSIYLCSVEVQTNYGYTFGSGTRLTVV.

The chain carries TRBV5-4 and TRBJ2-5; D possibly corresponds to TRBD1 (5 bases). Germline V gene sequence: CDR1 SGHNT, CDR2 YYREEE (reference sequence). This CDR3 spans 14 amino acids. Trimming cost V 0 bases and J 1 base, with 7 bases left between them. The DNA for the CDR3 is TGTGCCAGCAGCTTGGGACAGATCCAAGAGACCCAGTACTTC. Protein product: CASSLGQIQETQYF.

The chain links TRBV7-9 to TRBJ2-7, with TRBD2 identical over 9 bases. CDR1 and CDR2 (germline): SEHNR, FQNEAQ (reference sequence). The CDR3 sequence is 15 residues long. With V trimmed by 1 base and J by 5 bases, 6 bases remained unmatched. The CDR3 DNA sequence: TGTGCCAGCAGCTTAGATTTAGCGGGAGTTGACGAGCAGTACTTC. This codes for CASSLDLAGVDEQYF.

The chain couples TRBV3-1 (or the pseudogene TRBV3-2) to TRBJ1-1; no firm D call. This CDR3 comprises 13 residues. CDR1 is LGHDT, CDR2 YNNKEL, per germline (reference sequence). V lost 1 base and J lost 3, with 6 bases in between. This CDR3 reads CASSQGRHTEAFF. The CDR3 DNA reads TGTGCCAGCAGCCAAGGCAGACACACTGAAGCTTTCTTT.

This chain links TRBV9 with TRBJ1-2, with D tentatively TRBD1 (5 bases). The CDR3 has 14 amino acids. Germline V gene sequence: CDR1 SGDLS, CDR2 YYNGEE. V lost 0 bases to trimming and J lost 4 bases, with 10 bases between them. As DNA, the CDR3 is TGTGCCAGCAGCGTAGAAAGGGGCGCCTATGGCTACACCTTC. It specifies CASSVERGAYGYTF.

This chain connects TRBV28 to TRBJ1-5, with D unclear. CDR1 is MDHEN, CDR2 SYDVKM, per germline. This CDR3 comprises 13 residues. The germline V and J ends were trimmed by 8 bases and 2 bases, with 10 bases remaining between them. DNA for the CDR3: TGTGCCAGCGGAGGGCAGGGCAATCAGCCCCAGCATTTT. It translates to CASGGQGNQPQHF. The variable domain in full, with the rest retrieved from reference TRBV28 and TRBJ1-5, is DVKVTQSSRYLVKRTGEKVFLECVQDMDHENMFWYRQDPGLGLRLIYFSYDVKMKEKGDIPEGYSVSREKKERFSLILESASTNQTSMYLCASGGQGNQPQHFGDGTRLSIL.

The chain uses TRBV30 and TRBJ1-2; D perhaps matches TRBD1 (5 bases). CDR3 size: 10 residues. Germline V gives CDR1 GTSNPN, CDR2 SVGIG (reference sequence). Trimming pared 5 bases from V and 6 bases from J, leaving 7 bases between. The CDR3, as DNA: TGTGCCTGGCGCAGGGATGGCTACACCTTC. It translates to CAWRRDGYTF. Combining the CDR3 with reference TRBV30 and TRBJ1-2 gives the whole variable domain SQTIHQWPATLVQPVGSPLSLECTVEGTSNPNLYWYRQAAGRGLQLLFYSVGIGQISSEVPQNLSASRPQDRQFILSSKKLLLSDSGFYLCAWRRDGYTFGSGTRLTVV.

The chain joins TRBV6-2 or TRBV6-3 to TRBJ2-5; 8 nucleotides line up with TRBD1. This CDR3 spans 15 amino acids. Germline-derived CDR1 and CDR2 are MNHEY and SVGEGT. V was pared by 2 bases and J by 0 bases, with 2 bases of the junction left unmatched. As DNA, the CDR3 is TGTGCCAGCAGTTACACGGACAGGGACCAAGAGACCCAGTACTTC. Translated: CASSYTDRDQETQYF.

The chain has TRBV10-3 and TRBJ2-1; TRBD2 matches at 8 bases. CDR3 length equals 13 residues. V trimming: 10 bases; J trimming: 7 bases; junction bases outside the gene matches: 9. CDR1 and CDR2 from the germline V gene are ENHRY and SYGVKD. CDR3 loop: CATEAGEVNEQFF. CDR3 DNA: TGTGCCACCGAAGCGGGAGAAGTTAATGAGCAGTTCTTC.

This chain joins TRBV29-1 and TRBJ2-7, with unresolved D. Germline assignment: CDR1 SQVTM and CDR2 ANQGSEA. The CDR3 extends over 12 amino acids. V gave up 0 bases and J gave up 7 bases, with 10 bases separating them. This CDR3 reads CSVEDGMIEQYF. CDR3 nucleotides: TGCAGCGTTGAAGATGGGATGATTGAGCAGTACTTC.

The chain couples TRBV28 to TRBJ1-2, with a weak D call TRBD1 (5 bases). From germline, CDR1 is MDHEN and CDR2 SYDVKM. Trimming removed 6 bases at V and 4 bases at J, with 9 bases between. The CDR3 runs 12 residues. CDR3 DNA sequence: TGTGCCAGCAGAAAACAGGTCTATGGCTACACCTTC. It specifies CASRKQVYGYTF.

This chain joins TRBV18 and TRBJ1-1, with a weak D call TRBD1 (5 bases). This CDR3 region has 15 residues. Trimming removed 0 bases at V and 1 base at J, with 9 bases between. Germline CDR1 reads KGHSH; CDR2 reads LQKENI. The CDR3 DNA is TGTGCCAGCTCACCACCTCCAGGGTGGAACACTGAAGCTTTCTTT. The encoded protein is CASSPPPGWNTEAFF.

This clone was counted only a few times. This chain uses TRBV7-8 with TRBJ2-3; a weak D match, TRBD1 (6 bases). Germline CDR1 is SGHVS and CDR2 is FQNEAQ. Trimming cost V 5 bases and J 4 bases, with 16 bases left between them. The CDR3 has 15 amino acids. CDR3 nucleotides: TGTGCCAGCAGCCCGACAGGTGTTATTTCAGATACGCAGTATTTT. Its protein product is CASSPTGVISDTQYF.

The chain combines TRBV10-3 with TRBJ2-7; TRBD1 aligns across 11 bases. From germline, CDR1 is ENHRY and CDR2 SYGVKD. This CDR3 has 15 residues. The J segment lost 4 bases and the V segment lost 8 bases, leaving 10 bases of the junction unmatched. CDR3 nucleotide sequence: TGTGCCATCGGCTCGGGGACAGGGGGAATTTACGAGCAGTACTTC. Protein sequence: CAIGSGTGGIYEQYF.

This clone has only one observation. J is TRBJ2-3 and V is TRBV14; D call uncertain. The CDR3 sequence is 18 residues long. Trimming shortened V by 0 bases and J by 1 base, and 17 bases separated the two germline ends. Germline CDR1 is SGHDN and CDR2 is FVKESK. The CDR3 DNA is TGTGCCAGCAGCCAAGAGAAATGGTCGAGCGCCCGCACAGATACGCAGTATTTT. Amino acid sequence: CASSQEKWSSARTDTQYF.

The chain couples TRBV28 to TRBJ1-1; TRBD1 is a possible D gene (6 bases). CDR3 size: 12 residues. Per germline, CDR1 MDHEN and CDR2 SYDVKM. V lost 10 bases to trimming and J lost 3 bases, with 12 bases between them. CDR3 nucleotide sequence: TGTGCCACACAGGGATCGGACACTGAAGCTTTCTTT. This encodes CATQGSDTEAFF.

The chain recombines TRBV28 with TRBJ1-1, with a tentative D call TRBD1 (5 bases). The CDR3 covers 15 residues. In germline, CDR1 is MDHEN, CDR2 SYDVKM. Trimming took off 2 bases at V and 2 bases at J, with 12 bases between the two ends. CDR3: CASSLGGTVNTEAFF. In nucleotides, the CDR3 is TGTGCCAGCAGTTTAGGGGGGACGGTTAACACTGAAGCTTTCTTT.

V is TRBV5-1 and J is TRBJ2-7; no reliable D call. V lost 1 base and J lost 1, with 6 bases in between. Germline V gene data show CDR1 as SGHRS and CDR2 as YFSETQ. This CDR3 comprises 13 residues. The CDR3 coding sequence is TGCGCCAGCAGCTTGTTCGGTTCCTACGAGCAGTACTTC. Translating it yields CASSLFGSYEQYF.

This clone has a handful of counts. The rearrangement links TRBV5-1 to TRBJ2-7, with D hard to call. The CDR3 totals 11 residues. Germline-derived CDR1 and CDR2 are SGHRS and YFSETQ. V lost 0 bases to trimming and J lost 5 bases, with 3 bases between them. The CDR3 coding sequence is TGCGCCAGCAGCTTGGGGCACGAGCAGTACTTC. The encoded protein is CASSLGHEQYF.

V usage is TRBV19 and J usage is TRBJ2-7, with D unresolved. The CDR3 has 14 amino acids. Trimming cost V 0 bases and J 0 bases, with 6 bases left between them. Germline CDR1 and CDR2: LNHDA and SQIVND (reference sequence). Here the CDR3 reads CASSIDPSSYEQYF. CDR3 in DNA: TGTGCCAGTAGTATAGATCCGTCCTCCTACGAGCAGTACTTC.